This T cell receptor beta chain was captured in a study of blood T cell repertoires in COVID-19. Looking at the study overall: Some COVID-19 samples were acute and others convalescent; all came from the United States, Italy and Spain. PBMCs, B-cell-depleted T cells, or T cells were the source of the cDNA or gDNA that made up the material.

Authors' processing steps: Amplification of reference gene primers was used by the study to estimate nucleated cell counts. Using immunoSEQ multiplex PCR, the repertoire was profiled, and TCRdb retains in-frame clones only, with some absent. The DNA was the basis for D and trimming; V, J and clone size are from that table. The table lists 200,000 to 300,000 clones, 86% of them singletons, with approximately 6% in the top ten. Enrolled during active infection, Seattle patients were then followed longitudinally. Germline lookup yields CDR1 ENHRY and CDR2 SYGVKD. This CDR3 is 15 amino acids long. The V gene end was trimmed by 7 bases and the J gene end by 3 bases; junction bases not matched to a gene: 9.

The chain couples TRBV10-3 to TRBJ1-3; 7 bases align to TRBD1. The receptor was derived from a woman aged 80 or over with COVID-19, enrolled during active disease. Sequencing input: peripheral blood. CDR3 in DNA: TGTGCCATCACTCAGGGGGACAACGGTGGAAACACCATATATTTT. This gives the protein CAITQGDNGGNTIYF.